The entry below describes one T cell receptor beta chain. Its antigen remains unknown. These data come from a study of OX40 agonist ivuxolimab in advanced cancers. Study-wide background: Antecedent anti-PD-1, anti-PD-L1 or anti-CTLA-4 therapy was permissible, with about 40% having received some.

Here immunoSEQ multiplex PCR was the method, and the copy in TCRdb shows in-frame clones only, minus some. Among 95,000 to 100,000 clones, roughly 80% were seen once, and the ten largest hold around 1.6%. Germline assignment: CDR1 LGHNA and CDR2 YSLEER. This CDR3 contains 15 residues. Germline trimming cut 4 bases from V and 2 bases from J; bases unmatched to any gene: 3. Study outcomes and limitations: Antigen specificity of clonally expanded peripheral T cells was not established. Low normalized T-cell clonal expansion was additionally recorded for some nonresponders.

The genes are TRBV4-3 and TRBJ2-1; 9 bases are a match to TRBD2. This material consisted of CD4+ or CD8+ T cells sorted from blood, taken in a trial of the OX40 agonist ivuxolimab. This TCR was sampled from an adult with an advanced solid tumor such as melanoma, head and neck, liver or kidney cancer. The CDR3 protein is CASSRASGAYNEQFF. The CDR3 coding sequence is TGCGCCAGCAGCCGGGCTAGCGGGGCCTACAATGAGCAGTTCTTC.